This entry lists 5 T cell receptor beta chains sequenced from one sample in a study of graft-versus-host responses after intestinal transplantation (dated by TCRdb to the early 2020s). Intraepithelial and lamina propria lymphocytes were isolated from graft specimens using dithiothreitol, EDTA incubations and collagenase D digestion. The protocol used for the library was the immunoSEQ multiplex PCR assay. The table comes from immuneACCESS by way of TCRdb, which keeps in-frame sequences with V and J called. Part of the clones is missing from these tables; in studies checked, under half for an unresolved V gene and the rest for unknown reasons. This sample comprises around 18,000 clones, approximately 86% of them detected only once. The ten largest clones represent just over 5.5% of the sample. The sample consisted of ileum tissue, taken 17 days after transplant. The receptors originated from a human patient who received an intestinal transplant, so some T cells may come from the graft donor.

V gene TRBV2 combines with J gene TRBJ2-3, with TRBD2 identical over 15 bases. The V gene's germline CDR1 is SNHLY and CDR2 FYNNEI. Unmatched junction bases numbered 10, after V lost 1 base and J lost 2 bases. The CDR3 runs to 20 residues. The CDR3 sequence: CASSEGTSGRGDGYTDTQYF. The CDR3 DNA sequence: TGTGCCAGCAGTGAAGGGACTAGCGGGAGGGGAGACGGGTACACAGATACGCAGTATTTT.

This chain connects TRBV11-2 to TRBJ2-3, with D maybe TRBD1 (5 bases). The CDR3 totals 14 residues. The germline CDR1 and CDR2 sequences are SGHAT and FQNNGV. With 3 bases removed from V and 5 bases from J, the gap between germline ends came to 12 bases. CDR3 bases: TGTGCCAGCAGCTTTGCGCATAGGGGAGATACGCAGTATTTT. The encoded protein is CASSFAHRGDTQYF.

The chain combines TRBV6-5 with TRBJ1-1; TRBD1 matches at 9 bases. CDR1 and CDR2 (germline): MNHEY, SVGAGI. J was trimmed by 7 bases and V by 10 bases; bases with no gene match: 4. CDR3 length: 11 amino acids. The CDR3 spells CAIGDRDEAFF. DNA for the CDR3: TGTGCCATCGGGGACAGGGATGAAGCTTTCTTT.

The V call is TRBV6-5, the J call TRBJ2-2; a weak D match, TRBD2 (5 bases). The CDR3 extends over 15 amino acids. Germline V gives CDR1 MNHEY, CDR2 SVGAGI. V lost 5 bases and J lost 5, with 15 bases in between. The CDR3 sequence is CASSPPGKRTGELFF. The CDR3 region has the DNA TGTGCCAGCAGTCCGCCGGGAAAACGGACCGGGGAGCTGTTTTTT.

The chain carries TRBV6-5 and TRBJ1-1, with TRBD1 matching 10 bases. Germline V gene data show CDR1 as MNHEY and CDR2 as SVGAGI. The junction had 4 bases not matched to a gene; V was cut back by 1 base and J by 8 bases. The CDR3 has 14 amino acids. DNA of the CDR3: TGTGCCAGCAGTTACTTGGGACAGGGGCGAGAAGCTTTCTTT. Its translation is CASSYLGQGREAFF.